These 22 T cell receptor beta chains originate from one sample sequenced in a study of prognosis after radiotherapy for stage I lung cancer. CDR3 of TCR beta was amplified from genomic DNA via a two-round multiplex PCR. First-round PCR amplification was performed with primers specific to each TRBV and TRBJ gene. TCRdb analysed the multiplex PCR reads with MiXCR anew, one entry per CDR3 protein. The sample holds approximately 30,000 distinct CDR3 sequences, more than 25% seen once. The source was PBMCs, collected before or after stereotactic body radiation therapy (not recorded which). These receptors came from a donor over 45 with non-small cell lung cancer.

Remarks on this clonotype: At one boundary the junction diverges from the germline segment, which might be a read error. The chain joins TRBV19 to TRBJ1-1; unclear D gene. Germline V gives CDR1 LNHDA, CDR2 SQIVND (reference sequence). This CDR3 has 13 residues. The DNA of the CDR3 is TGTGCAAGTAAGTTGCAGCAGGCCTATGAAGATTTCTTT. Protein sequence: CASKLQQAYEDFF.

Ten or more counts support this clonotype. The genes are TRBV28 and TRBJ1-2; D is uncertain. The germline V and J ends were trimmed by 6 bases and 3 bases, with 11 bases remaining between them. Germline V gene lookup returns CDR1 MDHEN and CDR2 SYDVKM. This CDR3 comprises 13 residues. CDR3 sequence reads: CASSQSFDYGYTF. The CDR3 bases are TGTGCCAGCAGCCAAAGTTTCGACTATGGCTACACCTTC.

The sample holds many counts of this clonotype. V is TRBV6-1 and J is TRBJ2-7; 8 bases line up with TRBD1. J lost 3 bases, V lost 10 bases, and 5 bases had no gene match. Germline V gene data show CDR1 as MNHNS and CDR2 as SASEGT. The CDR3 is made up of 12 amino acids. The CDR3 reads CATRQGSYEQYF. The CDR3 DNA is TGTGCCACTCGACAGGGGAGCTACGAGCAGTACTTC.

V is TRBV5-1 and J is TRBJ2-1; 10 nucleotides align to TRBD2. The CDR3 loop spans 15 amino acids. After removal of 5 bases from V and 8 bases from J, the junction contained 10 bases not matched to a gene. The germline CDR1 and CDR2 sequences are SGHRS and YFSETQ. The CDR3 loop reads CASRLAVAGGDEQFF. The DNA of the CDR3 is TGCGCCAGCAGATTAGCAGTAGCGGGGGGCGATGAGCAGTTCTTC.

This clonotype has ten or more counts. The chain has TRBV6-2 or TRBV6-3 and TRBJ2-3, with 8 bases fitting TRBD2. The V segment lost 5 bases and the J segment 5 bases; nucleotides outside the gene matches: 9. The CDR3 is 15 amino acids. Germline V CDR1 and CDR2: MNHEY, SVGEGT. CDR3 protein: CASSTGRGGIDTQYF. As DNA, the CDR3 is TGTGCCAGCAGTACGGGCCGGGGGGGCATAGATACGCAGTATTTT.

The V gene is TRBV5-1, the J gene TRBJ2-7, with D perhaps TRBD1 or TRBD2 (5 bases each). CDR1 SGHRS and CDR2 YFSETQ come from the germline V gene. The CDR3 has 14 residues. Between the trimmed V and J ends, which lost 5 bases and 1 base, there was a span of 13 bases. CDR3 DNA: TGCGCCAGCAGTCCCGGGACCGAGTCCTACGAGCAGTACTTC. Its translation: CASSPGTESYEQYF. The whole variable domain, filled in from reference TRBV5-1 and TRBJ2-7, reads KAGVTQTPRYLIKTRGQQVTLSCSPISGHRSVSWYQQTPGQGLQFLFEYFSETQRNKGNFPGRFSGRQFSNSRSEMNVSTLELGDSALYLCASSPGTESYEQYFGPGTRLTVT.

This clonotype was found many times. V gene TRBV20-1 combines with J gene TRBJ2-3; 9 bases map to TRBD2. There are 16 residues in the CDR3. The V gene's germline CDR1 is DFQATT and CDR2 SNEGSKA (reference sequence). Trimming took 1 base from V and 6 from J; bases not matched to a gene: 11. CDR3 sequence: CSARVLGRGGADTQYF. In DNA form, the CDR3 reads TGCAGTGCTAGAGTGTTAGGGCGGGGGGGCGCCGATACGCAGTATTTT.

In its sample, this clonotype was seen many times. Sequence at one end of the junction differs from germline and may be a read error. The chain recombines TRBV6-1 with TRBJ2-3; no clear D. This CDR3 comprises 14 residues. Germline V lookup: CDR1 MNHNS, CDR2 SASEGT. CDR3 loop: CASSEGTSTDTQYF. The DNA for the CDR3 is TGTGCCAGCAGCGAAGGAACTAGCACAGATACGCAGTATTTT.

This clonotype was detected ten times or more. This chain joins TRBV4-1 and TRBJ1-2; possibly TRBD1 for D (5 bases). CDR1 MGHRA and CDR2 YSYEKL come from the germline V gene. Between the trimmed V and J ends, which lost 3 bases and 4 bases, there was a span of 18 bases. The CDR3 has 16 amino acids. The CDR3 nucleotides read TGCGCCAGCAGCCATGAGGGACGTTCGCCCGCCTATGGCTACACCTTC. It encodes CASSHEGRSPAYGYTF.

Many counts were recorded for this clonotype. The rearrangement links TRBV14 to TRBJ1-2; D not certain. V lost 4 bases, J lost 6 bases, and 12 bases lay in between. The CDR3 runs to 13 residues. Germline values: CDR1 SGHDN, CDR2 FVKESK. The CDR3 DNA follows: TGTGCCAGCAGCCCCCGGACCTCGGATGGCTACACCTTC. Translated: CASSPRTSDGYTF. Full variable domain (remainder filled in from reference TRBV14 and TRBJ1-2): EAGVTQFPSHSVIEKGQTVTLRCDPISGHDNLYWYRRVMGKEIKFLLHFVKESKQDESGMPNNRFLAERTGGTYSTLKVQPAELEDSGVYFCASSPRTSDGYTFGSGTRLTVV.

Points on this clonotype: A far larger clone is just one base off, so this is likely a read error. V and J are TRBV6-4 and TRBJ1-5; D is uncertain. Trimming shortened V by 5 bases and J by 2 bases, and 10 bases separated the two germline ends. The CDR3 is made up of 14 amino acids. CDR1 is MRHNA, CDR2 SNTAGT, per germline. The CDR3 is CASSTNARNQPQHF. The CDR3 DNA reads TGTGCCAGCAGTACCAACGCCCGCAATCAGCCCCAGCATTTT.

This clonotype was observed many times. The V call is TRBV6-2 or TRBV6-3, the J call TRBJ1-1; D is uncertain. The length of the CDR3 is 14 residues. Trimming left V 6 bases short and J 5 bases short, with 16 bases between. CDR1 and CDR2 (germline): MNHEY, SVGEGT. The CDR3 region is CASSQNGVSTEAFF. The DNA for the CDR3 is TGTGCCAGCAGCCAAAACGGGGTCTCGACTGAAGCTTTCTTT.

At least ten counts were recorded for this clonotype. The chain combines TRBV7-2 with TRBJ2-5; 14 nucleotides agree with TRBD2. This CDR3 has 15 residues. The germline V gene has CDR1 SGHTA and CDR2 FQGNSA. Trimming at V came to 3 bases and at J to 7 bases, leaving 4 bases not matched to a gene. CDR3 sequence reads: CASSLGLAGAGTQYF. The DNA of the CDR3 is TGTGCCAGCAGCTTGGGACTAGCGGGGGCGGGGACCCAGTACTTC.

This clonotype was detected many times. CDR3 in amino acids: CASSLSVRGSNQPQHF. The CDR3 region has the DNA TGTGCCAGCAGTTTATCGGTCAGGGGTAGCAATCAGCCCCAGCATTTT. This chain connects TRBV27 to TRBJ1-5, with D perhaps TRBD1 (6 bases). Looked up from germline, CDR1 is MNHEY and CDR2 is SMNVEV (reference sequence). V lost 0 bases to trimming and J lost 0 bases, with 9 bases between them. The CDR3 loop spans 16 amino acids.

This clonotype was counted ten times or more. This chain connects TRBV19 to TRBJ2-1, with D unresolved. CDR3 length: 11 amino acids. V was trimmed by 4 bases and J by 6 bases, leaving 4 bases between them. Germline V gene sequence: CDR1 LNHDA, CDR2 SQIVND (reference sequence). CDR3 DNA sequence: TGTGCCAGTAGTAGGGGCAATGAGCAGTTCTTC. Translation: CASSRGNEQFF.

This clonotype was seen repeatedly, ten times or more. The V gene is TRBV28, the J gene TRBJ1-5; D is undetermined. Germline CDR1 MDHEN, CDR2 SYDVKM. V gave up 1 base and J gave up 4 bases, with 11 bases separating them. The CDR3 has 15 residues. The CDR3 protein is CASSLSSQPNQPQHF. The CDR3 nucleotides read TGTGCCAGCAGTTTATCGTCACAGCCAAATCAGCCCCAGCATTTT. Complete variable domain (other parts from reference TRBV28 and TRBJ1-5): DVKVTQSSRYLVKRTGEKVFLECVQDMDHENMFWYRQDPGLGLRLIYFSYDVKMKEKGDIPEGYSVSREKKERFSLILESASTNQTSMYLCASSLSSQPNQPQHFGDGTRLSIL.

In regard to this clonotype: One end of the junction varies from germline; a read error may be responsible. This sequence joins TRBV5-1 and TRBJ1-1, with TRBD1 identical over 11 bases. The CDR3 sequence is 15 residues long. Germline CDR1 reads SGHRS; CDR2 reads YFSETQ. CDR3 DNA sequence: TGCGCCGGCAGCTGGACAGGGGGCATACACACTGAAGCTTTCTTT. Amino acids: CAGSWTGGIHTEAFF.

This clonotype has only one observation. V gene TRBV4-1 combines with J gene TRBJ2-1; a weak D match, TRBD1 (6 bases). This CDR3 comprises 16 residues. Germline V CDR1 and CDR2: MGHRA, YSYEKL. Trimming took 3 bases from V and 10 from J, leaving 22 bases between them. The DNA for the CDR3 is TGCGCCAGCAGCCAGGACCCGGGACATGTGGTTAAAGAGCAGTTCTTC. It is translated as CASSQDPGHVVKEQFF.

This clonotype appeared many times. J is TRBJ1-3 and V is TRBV2, with 7 nucleotides matching TRBD1. Germline values: CDR1 SNHLY, CDR2 FYNNEI. After removal of 6 bases from V and 0 bases from J, the junction contained 8 bases not matched to a gene. CDR3 length: 16 residues. CDR3 amino acids: CASRGGPESSGNTIYF. The CDR3 region has the DNA TGTGCCAGCAGAGGGGGCCCCGAGAGCTCTGGAAACACCATATATTTT.

This clonotype was seen at least ten times. This rearrangement joins TRBV5-6 to TRBJ2-1; 13 bases map to TRBD2. J gave up 4 bases and V 4 bases, and 11 bases lay outside the gene matches. This CDR3 region has 18 residues. Germline V gene sequence: CDR1 SGHDT, CDR2 YYEEEE. This CDR3 is CASSTPGLAGSGYNEQFF. The DNA of the CDR3 is TGTGCCAGCAGCACGCCGGGACTAGCGGGATCGGGTTACAATGAGCAGTTCTTC.

Regarding this clonotype: A much larger clone lies one base from this, so it may be a read error. The V and J genes are TRBV6-5 and TRBJ2-1, with D possibly matching TRBD1 (5 bases). Trimming took 2 bases from V and 1 from J, leaving 9 bases between them. Germline loops: CDR1 MNHEY, CDR2 SVGAGI. There are 15 residues in the CDR3. Here the CDR3 DNA reads TGTGCCAGCAGTTACCAGGGTAGATCCTACAATGAGCAGTTCTTC. Its protein is CASSYQGRSYNEQFF.

The rearrangement joins TRBV6-5 to TRBJ1-3; 7 bases are shared with TRBD1. Losses at the gene ends were 0 bases for V and 1 base for J; bases not matched to a gene: 9. The CDR3 runs to 18 residues. Germline lookup yields CDR1 MNHEY and CDR2 SVGAGI. This CDR3 reads CASSYSGQPQGSGNTIYF. The DNA for the CDR3 is TGTGCCAGCAGTTACTCGGGACAGCCCCAAGGGTCTGGAAACACCATATATTTT.